These T cell receptor beta chains were read from a single sample in a study of PD-1 blockade in classical Hodgkin lymphoma. Generated by immunoSEQ multiplex PCR, the TCRdb table keeps only in-frame clones and is missing some. The sample contains tens of thousands of clones, about three quarters of which appear only once. The sample in question was peripheral blood mononuclear cells (PBMCs), obtained before the second cycle of nivolumab. The receptors stem from a human donor with classical Hodgkin lymphoma. CDR3s include the opening cysteine and the closing phenylalanine or tryptophan. Fields, in order: CDR3 DNA, CDR3 protein, clone size, J gene, D gene, V gene. D genes are given only for firm matches. A row's size may be missing; if present it is once, few, many or a size class.

DNA: TGTGCCAGTAGTAGGGGACAGCGCTACTACGAGCAGTACTTC
CDR3: CASSRGQRYYEQYF
size: NA
J: TRBJ2-7
D: TRBD1
V: TRBV19

DNA: TGTGCTAGCAGCCCGGGACTAGCATCGGAGACCCAGTACTTC
CDR3: CASSPGLASETQYF
size: NA
J: TRBJ2-5
D: TRBD2
V: TRBV7-7

DNA: TGTGCCAGCAGCTTCGGGGGTCATCAGCCCCAGCATTTT
CDR3: CASSFGGHQPQHF
size: NA
J: TRBJ1-5
D: NA
V: TRBV7-9

DNA: TGTGCCAGCAGCTTGGGTAGAGGGGGCGAAGGCTACGAGCAGTACTTC
CDR3: CASSLGRGGEGYEQYF
size: NA
J: TRBJ2-7
D: TRBD1
V: TRBV5-4

DNA: TGTGCCAGCAGTGAAGCGAGGACGAGGTGGACTGAAGCTTTCTTT
CDR3: CASSEARTRWTEAFF
size: NA
J: TRBJ1-1
D: NA
V: TRBV6-1

DNA: TGTGCCAGTAGTAAGGGGGATACCTCCTACGAGCAGTACTTC
CDR3: CASSKGDTSYEQYF
size: few
J: TRBJ2-7
D: NA
V: TRBV19

DNA: TGCGCCAGCAGCTTTGGGGGTCAAGAGACCCAGTACTTC
CDR3: CASSFGGQETQYF
size: once
J: TRBJ2-5
D: NA
V: TRBV5-1

DNA: TGCGCCAGCAGCACCGGACTAGCGGGAGGGAACCAAGAGACCCAGTACTTC
CDR3: CASSTGLAGGNQETQYF
size: NA
J: TRBJ2-5
D: TRBD2
V: TRBV5-1

DNA: TGTGCCAGCAGCTTAGCGTCAGGGAACTATGGCTACACCTTC
CDR3: CASSLASGNYGYTF
size: NA
J: TRBJ1-2
D: NA
V: TRBV11-2

DNA: TGTGCCAGCAGCTTAGTTGCCGGGAGACAAGAGACCCAGTACTTC
CDR3: CASSLVAGRQETQYF
size: NA
J: TRBJ2-5
D: NA
V: TRBV11-2

DNA: TGTGCCAGCTCACCGACAGCGGGAGTCGGGGCCACAGATACGCAGTATTTT
CDR3: CASSPTAGVGATDTQYF
size: once
J: TRBJ2-3
D: TRBD2
V: TRBV18

DNA: TGTGCCAGTAGTATCTGGGGGATTGGGTCCTACAATGAGCAGTTCTTC
CDR3: CASSIWGIGSYNEQFF
size: once
J: TRBJ2-1
D: NA
V: TRBV19

DNA: TGTGCCAGCAGTTACTTGCGGGAATATCTATATGAGCAGTTCTTC
CDR3: CASSYLREYLYEQFF
size: NA
J: TRBJ2-1
D: NA
V: TRBV6-5

DNA: TGTGCCAGCAGTTACGTAGCGGGAGCTTCTGGAGAGACCCAGTACTTC
CDR3: CASSYVAGASGETQYF
size: NA
J: TRBJ2-5
D: TRBD2
V: TRBV6-5

DNA: TGCAGCGTTGACTGGGTGGGAGAGACCCAGTACTTC
CDR3: CSVDWVGETQYF
size: NA
J: TRBJ2-5
D: NA
V: TRBV29-1

DNA: TGTGCCAGCAGTGAATTAGCTCTCAATGAGCAGTTCTTC
CDR3: CASSELALNEQFF
size: NA
J: TRBJ2-1
D: NA
V: TRBV6-1

DNA: TGTGCAAGTCGCTTAGCGGTGGGGACTAGCGGGAGCCACAAATCCTACGAGCAGTACTTC
CDR3: CASRLAVGTSGSHKSYEQYF
size: NA
J: TRBJ2-7
D: NA
V: TRBV12-2

DNA: TGTGCCAGCAGTTTAACCGGGAGGTTCCGCCACGAGCAGTACTTC
CDR3: CASSLTGRFRHEQYF
size: NA
J: TRBJ2-7
D: TRBD2
V: TRBV28

DNA: TGTGCCATCGGGCAGGACAGGAAGGGCGAGCAGTACTTC
CDR3: CAIGQDRKGEQYF
size: NA
J: TRBJ2-7
D: TRBD1
V: TRBV10-3

DNA: TGTGCCAGCAGCCCTACCGGACAGTCCTACAATGAGCAGTTCTTC
CDR3: CASSPTGQSYNEQFF
size: NA
J: TRBJ2-1
D: NA
V: TRBV9

DNA: TGTGCCAGCATGCAGGCGCCCACAGATACGCAGTATTTT
CDR3: CASMQAPTDTQYF
size: NA
J: TRBJ2-3
D: NA
V: TRBV6-5

DNA: TGTGCCAGCAGTGAATGGAGTCAGGGGCCCCAGCATTTT
CDR3: CASSEWSQGPQHF
size: once
J: TRBJ1-5
D: NA
V: TRBV6-1

DNA: TGTGCCAGCAGCAAAGTAGTCCCTGAAGCTTTCTTT
CDR3: CASSKVVPEAFF
size: NA
J: TRBJ1-1
D: NA
V: TRBV21-1

DNA: TGTGCCAGCACTCCGGGGGGGGAGACCCAGTACTTC
CDR3: CASTPGGETQYF
size: NA
J: TRBJ2-5
D: TRBD2
V: TRBV7-2

DNA: TGTGCCAGCAGCTGGGACTATGGCCAAGAGACCCAGTACTTC
CDR3: CASSWDYGQETQYF
size: NA
J: TRBJ2-5
D: TRBD2
V: TRBV11-2

DNA: TGTGCCAGTAGGGGAGCGGTCTACAATGAGCAGTTCTTC
CDR3: CASRGAVYNEQFF
size: NA
J: TRBJ2-1
D: NA
V: TRBV19

DNA: TGCGCCAGCAGCAATCAGGGGGCCCCCTACGAGCAGTACTTC
CDR3: CASSNQGAPYEQYF
size: once
J: TRBJ2-7
D: TRBD1
V: TRBV5-1

DNA: TGCGCCAGCAGCTTGGCGGGACAATCCTACAATGAGCAGTTCTTC
CDR3: CASSLAGQSYNEQFF
size: NA
J: TRBJ2-1
D: NA
V: TRBV5-1

DNA: TGTGCCAGCAACCCCGGGGACAGTGACTACGAGCAGTACTTC
CDR3: CASNPGDSDYEQYF
size: NA
J: TRBJ2-7
D: TRBD1
V: TRBV5-6

DNA: TGTGCCAGCAGCGTGACTCTGGGGACTGAAGCTTTCTTT
CDR3: CASSVTLGTEAFF
size: NA
J: TRBJ1-1
D: NA
V: TRBV6-5

DNA: TGTGCCAGCAGTCTACGGACATATCTGAACACTGAAGCTTTCTTT
CDR3: CASSLRTYLNTEAFF
size: NA
J: TRBJ1-1
D: NA
V: TRBV28

DNA: TGTGCCAGTAGCCGTGGACAGAACACCGGGGAGCTGTTTTTT
CDR3: CASSRGQNTGELFF
size: NA
J: TRBJ2-2
D: NA
V: TRBV19

DNA: TGTGCCAGCAGCTTAGCGGGAACTAGGGAGCTGTTTTTT
CDR3: CASSLAGTRELFF
size: NA
J: TRBJ2-2
D: NA
V: TRBV11-1

DNA: TGCGCCAGCAGCTTTCCTAGCGGGAGTATGGAAGAGACCCAGTACTTC
CDR3: CASSFPSGSMEETQYF
size: NA
J: TRBJ2-5
D: TRBD2
V: TRBV5-1

DNA: TGTGCCAGCTCACGGGGGGTATCGGGCGAGCAGTACTTC
CDR3: CASSRGVSGEQYF
size: few
J: TRBJ2-7
D: NA
V: TRBV18

DNA: TGTGCCAGCTCTCGCGGCCACTCCTACGAGCAGTACTTC
CDR3: CASSRGHSYEQYF
size: NA
J: TRBJ2-7
D: NA
V: TRBV6-1

DNA: TGCAGCGTTGCCGCGGGGGTCCAGGAGACCCAGTACTTC
CDR3: CSVAAGVQETQYF
size: NA
J: TRBJ2-5
D: TRBD2
V: TRBV29-1

DNA: TGTGCCAGCAGCCCCCGACCAAACTTCGCTAGCACAGATACGCAGTATTTT
CDR3: CASSPRPNFASTDTQYF
size: NA
J: TRBJ2-3
D: NA
V: TRBV7-8

DNA: TGTGCCAGCAGTTACCGGAGGGGGGGTCCCCTCCACTTT
CDR3: CASSYRRGGPLHF
size: NA
J: TRBJ1-6
D: NA
V: TRBV6-5

DNA: TGTGCCAGCAGCCAAGTCAGCAACCAAGAGACCCAGTACTTC
CDR3: CASSQVSNQETQYF
size: NA
J: TRBJ2-5
D: NA
V: TRBV14

DNA: TGTGCCAGCAGCCAAGATTGGTCGACTAGGAACACTGAAGCTTTCTTT
CDR3: CASSQDWSTRNTEAFF
size: NA
J: TRBJ1-1
D: NA
V: TRBV4-2

DNA: TGTGCCAGCAGTGCTGACAGGGGGCAGCACGAGCAGTACTTC
CDR3: CASSADRGQHEQYF
size: NA
J: TRBJ2-7
D: TRBD1
V: TRBV27

DNA: TGTGCCAGTTCAGGGGGAGGCGAAGCTTTCTTT
CDR3: CASSGGGEAFF
size: NA
J: TRBJ1-1
D: TRBD1
V: TRBV18

DNA: TGTGCCAGTAGTAGCGGGAGGGACACAGATACGCAGTATTTT
CDR3: CASSSGRDTDTQYF
size: once
J: TRBJ2-3
D: TRBD2
V: TRBV19

DNA: TGTGCCAGCAGCTTGGAATTTTCGAGCGGAAGGGGGAATGAGCAGTTCTTC
CDR3: CASSLEFSSGRGNEQFF
size: NA
J: TRBJ2-1
D: NA
V: TRBV5-8

DNA: TGTGCCAGTAGGGGAACCGGGACAGGGTCGATCGAGCAGTACTTC
CDR3: CASRGTGTGSIEQYF
size: NA
J: TRBJ2-7
D: TRBD1
V: TRBV19

DNA: TGTGCCAGCAGCCAAGGACTAGCGGGGAAATCCTACGAGCAGTACTTC
CDR3: CASSQGLAGKSYEQYF
size: medium-sized
J: TRBJ2-7
D: TRBD2
V: TRBV4-2

DNA: TGCGCCAGCAGCTTGGTTAGCGGGAGGGCCCACGAGCAGTACTTC
CDR3: CASSLVSGRAHEQYF
size: NA
J: TRBJ2-7
D: TRBD2
V: TRBV5-1

DNA: TGTGCCAGTAGTATGAGAACAGGGGCGAACACCGGGGAGCTGTTTTTT
CDR3: CASSMRTGANTGELFF
size: NA
J: TRBJ2-2
D: TRBD1
V: TRBV19

DNA: TGTGCCAGCAGTTTTGCGGGAGGACCCTACGAGCAGTACTTC
CDR3: CASSFAGGPYEQYF
size: NA
J: TRBJ2-7
D: TRBD2
V: TRBV28

DNA: TGTGCCACCAGCAGAGAAGAAGGCCACTACGAGCAGTACTTC
CDR3: CATSREEGHYEQYF
size: NA
J: TRBJ2-7
D: NA
V: TRBV15

DNA: TGTGCCAGCAGCCGGGCCAGCCTCTACGAGCAGTACTTC
CDR3: CASSRASLYEQYF
size: NA
J: TRBJ2-7
D: NA
V: TRBV14

DNA: TGTGCCAGCTCACAGCAGGGGGGACAGGGGGTGAGCAATCAGCCCCAGCATTTT
CDR3: CASSQQGGQGVSNQPQHF
size: NA
J: TRBJ1-5
D: TRBD1
V: TRBV18

DNA: TGCGCCAGCAGCTTGGAGAGGTACCGCGAGCAGTACTTC
CDR3: CASSLERYREQYF
size: NA
J: TRBJ2-7
D: NA
V: TRBV5-1

DNA: TGTGCCAGCTCACCAAAGGGGCTGGGGGAGACCCAGTACTTC
CDR3: CASSPKGLGETQYF
size: NA
J: TRBJ2-5
D: NA
V: TRBV18